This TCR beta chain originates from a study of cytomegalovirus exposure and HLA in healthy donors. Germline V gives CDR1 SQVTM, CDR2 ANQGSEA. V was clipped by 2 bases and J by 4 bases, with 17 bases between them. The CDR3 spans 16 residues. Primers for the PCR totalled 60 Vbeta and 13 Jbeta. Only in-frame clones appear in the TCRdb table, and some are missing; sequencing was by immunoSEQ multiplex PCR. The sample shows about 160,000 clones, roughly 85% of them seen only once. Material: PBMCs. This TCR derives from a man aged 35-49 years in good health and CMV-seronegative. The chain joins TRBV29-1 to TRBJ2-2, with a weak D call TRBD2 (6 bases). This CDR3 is CSVELGGAALTGELFF. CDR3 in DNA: TGCAGCGTTGAATTGGGGGGAGCGGCCCTCACCGGGGAGCTGTTTTTT.